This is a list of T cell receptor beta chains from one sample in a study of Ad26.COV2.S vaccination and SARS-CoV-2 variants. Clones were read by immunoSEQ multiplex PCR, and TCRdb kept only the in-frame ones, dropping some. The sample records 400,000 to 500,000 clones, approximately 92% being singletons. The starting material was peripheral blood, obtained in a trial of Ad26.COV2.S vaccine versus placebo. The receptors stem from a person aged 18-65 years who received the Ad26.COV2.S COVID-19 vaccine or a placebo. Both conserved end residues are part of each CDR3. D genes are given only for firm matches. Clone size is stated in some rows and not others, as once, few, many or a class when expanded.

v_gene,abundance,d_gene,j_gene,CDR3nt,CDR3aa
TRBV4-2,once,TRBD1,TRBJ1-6,TGTGCCAGCAGCCAAGCTCCGGGACAGGCTACTACACCCCTCCACTTT,CASSQAPGQATTPLHF
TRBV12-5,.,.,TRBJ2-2,TGTGCTAGTGGTTTGGAAACCCTGGCTGAGCTGTTTTTT,CASGLETLAELFF
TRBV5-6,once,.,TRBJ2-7,TGTGCCAGCAGCTTCTCACCCCTCGAGCGGTACTTC,CASSFSPLERYF
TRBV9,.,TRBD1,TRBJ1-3,TGTGCCAGCAGCAACTCCAGGGGGCAGAGGCGTGGAAACACCATATATTTT,CASSNSRGQRRGNTIYF
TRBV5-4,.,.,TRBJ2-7,.,CASSLGMGVEQYF
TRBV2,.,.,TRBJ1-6,TGTGCCAGCAGTAAACGGGACGGATCTAATTCACCCCTCCACTTT,CASSKRDGSNSPLHF
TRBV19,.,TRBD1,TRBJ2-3,TGTGCCAGTAGCGCATCACAGGGGGGCCGAGGGGGCACGCAGTATTTT,CASSASQGGRGGTQYF
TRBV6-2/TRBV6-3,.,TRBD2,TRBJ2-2,TGTGCCAGCAGTTACTCGTCCCTAGCGGGGTGGGACCCCGGGGAGCTGTTTTTT,CASSYSSLAGWDPGELFF
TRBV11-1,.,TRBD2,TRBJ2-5,TGTGCCAGCAGCCGACTAGCGGGGGGAGAGACCCAGTACTTC,CASSRLAGGETQYF
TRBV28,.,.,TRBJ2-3,TGTGCCAGCAGTTACTCAGACCTGGAAAGCACAGATACGCAGTATTTT,CASSYSDLESTDTQYF
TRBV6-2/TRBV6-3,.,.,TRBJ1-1,TGTGCCAGCAGTTACCTGAACACTGAAGCTTTCTTT,CASSYLNTEAFF
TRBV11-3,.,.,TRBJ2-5,TGTGCCAGCAGCGCCGGATCCGGGACTTTAGAGACCCAGTACTTC,CASSAGSGTLETQYF
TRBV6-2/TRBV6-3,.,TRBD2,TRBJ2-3,TGTGCCAGCAGTGATGAGCGGGGGTCGTTCACAGATACGCAGTATTTT,CASSDERGSFTDTQYF
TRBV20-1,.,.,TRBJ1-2,TGCAGTGCCACCAAAATGCATGGCTACACCTTC,CSATKMHGYTF
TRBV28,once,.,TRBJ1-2,TGTGCCAGCAGTGAACTCAGGGATGGCTACACCTTC,CASSELRDGYTF
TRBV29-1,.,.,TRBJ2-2,TGCAGCGTCGCAGGGGCCGGGGAGCTGTTTTTT,CSVAGAGELFF
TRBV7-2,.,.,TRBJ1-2,TGTGCCAGCAGCTTTACTCCCTCGTCCAAGGTGGGCTACACCTTC,CASSFTPSSKVGYTF
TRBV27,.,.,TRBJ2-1,TGTGCCAGCAGTTTCGCTTGGGGCGACAGCTCCTACAATGAGCAGTTCTTC,CASSFAWGDSSYNEQFF
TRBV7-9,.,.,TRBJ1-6,TGTGCCAGCAGCTCTGATAATTCACCCCTCCACTTT,CASSSDNSPLHF
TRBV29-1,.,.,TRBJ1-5,TGCAGCGTGGCCTGGGGATGGGATCAGCCCCAGCATTTT,CSVAWGWDQPQHF
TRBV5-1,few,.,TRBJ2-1,TGCGCCAGCAGCTTGTCGGACTTTAATGAGCAGTTCTTC,CASSLSDFNEQFF
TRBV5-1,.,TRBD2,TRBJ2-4,TGCGCCAGCAGCCAGGGACTAGCTGACAACATTCAGTACTTC,CASSQGLADNIQYF
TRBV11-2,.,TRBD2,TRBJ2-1,TGTGCCAGCAGCCTGACTAGCGGGAGCAATGAGCAGTTCTTC,CASSLTSGSNEQFF
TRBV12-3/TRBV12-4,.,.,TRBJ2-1,TGTGCCAGCACGACACTGGAACGGGAGCAGTTCTTC,CASTTLEREQFF
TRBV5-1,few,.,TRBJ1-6,TGCGCCAGCAGCTTTGATCCGTCTTCAGGATCCCTCCACTTT,CASSFDPSSGSLHF
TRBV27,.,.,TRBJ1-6,TGTGCCAGCAGTTTAGAGACAGGCGGACTGAGCTCCTATAATTCACCCCTCCACTTT,CASSLETGGLSSYNSPLHF
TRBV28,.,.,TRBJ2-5,TGTGCCAGCAGTTTTGGGCCCAGCGATTCGAACCAAGAGACCCAGTACTTC,CASSFGPSDSNQETQYF
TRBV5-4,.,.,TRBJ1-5,TGTGCCAGCAGCTTGGGTGGTGATAGCGGCAAGCCCCAGCATTTT,CASSLGGDSGKPQHF
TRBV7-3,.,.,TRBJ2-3,TGTGCCAGCAGCTTAGGGCGAGGAGGGGTGTATTTT,CASSLGRGGVYF
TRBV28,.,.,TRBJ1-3,TGTGCCAGCAGGAGAAGGGGGGGTACCTCTCGAAACACCATATATTTT,CASRRRGGTSRNTIYF
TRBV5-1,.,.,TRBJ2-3,TGCGCCAGCAGCTTGGGACTAGGGGGAGATACGCAGTATTTT,CASSLGLGGDTQYF
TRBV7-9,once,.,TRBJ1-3,TGTGCCAGCAGGGGCAGGCTCTCTGGAAACACCATATATTTT,CASRGRLSGNTIYF
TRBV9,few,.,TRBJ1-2,TGTGCCAGCAGCTCCGGGGGAGTCGGCTATGGCTACACCTTC,CASSSGGVGYGYTF
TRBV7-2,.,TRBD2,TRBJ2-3,TGTGCCAGCAGGGCAAGACTAGCGGCTAGCACAGATACGCAGTATTTT,CASRARLAASTDTQYF
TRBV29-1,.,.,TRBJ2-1,TGCAGCGTTGGACAGACCATGGGGGAGCAGTTCTTC,CSVGQTMGEQFF
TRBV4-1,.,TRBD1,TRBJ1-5,TGCGCCAGCGCCGCGACAGGGATAAGGAATCAGCCCCAGCATTTT,CASAATGIRNQPQHF
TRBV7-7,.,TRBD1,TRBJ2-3,TGTGCTAGCAGCTCCGAGGGGGCTCAGACAGATACGCAGTATTTT,CASSSEGAQTDTQYF
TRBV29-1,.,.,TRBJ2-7,TGCAGTGCCATCCCAATCTACCCTCCCTACGAGCAGTACTTC,CSAIPIYPPYEQYF
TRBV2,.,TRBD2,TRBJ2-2,TGTGCCTTCTCCGGCGGGAGGGAGAACACCGGGGAGCTGTTTTTT,CAFSGGRENTGELFF
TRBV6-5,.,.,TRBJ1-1,TGTGCCAGCAACCGGCGTGGGAACACTGAAGCTTTCTTT,CASNRRGNTEAFF
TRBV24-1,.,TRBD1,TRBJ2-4,TGTGCCACCAGTGACCCCGGGACAGGGGGCACCAAAAACATTCAGTACTTC,CATSDPGTGGTKNIQYF
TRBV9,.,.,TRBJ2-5,TGTGCCAGCAGCGGACAGTTCCAAGAGACCCAGTACTTC,CASSGQFQETQYF
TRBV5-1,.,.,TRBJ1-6,TGCGCCAGCAGCCGGGTTTCAGGAAATTCACCCCTCCACTTT,CASSRVSGNSPLHF
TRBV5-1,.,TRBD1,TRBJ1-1,TGCGCCAGCAGCTCCCAGGGAGGGGGCCACACTGAAGCTTTCTTT,CASSSQGGGHTEAFF
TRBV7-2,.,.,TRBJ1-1,TGTGCCAGCAGCTTATCCCGGGAGAACACTGAAGCTTTCTTT,CASSLSRENTEAFF
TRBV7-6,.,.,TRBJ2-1,TGTGCCAGCAGCTTCTACGGGAGCTCCTACAATGAGCAGTTCTTC,CASSFYGSSYNEQFF
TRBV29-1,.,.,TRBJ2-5,TGCAGCGCCCGCCCCAGACTCCAAGAGACCCAGTACTTC,CSARPRLQETQYF
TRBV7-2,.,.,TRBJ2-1,TGTGCCAGCAGAGAGGAAAGGGGAACCTGGACCTACAATAAGCAGTTCTTC,CASREERGTWTYNKQFF
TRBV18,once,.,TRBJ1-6,TGTGCCAGCTCTTGGCAGGGCGATAATTCACCCCTCCACTTT,CASSWQGDNSPLHF
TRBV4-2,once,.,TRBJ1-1,TGTGCCAGCAGCCAAGTGGCGGCGGGGAACACTGAAGCTTTCTTT,CASSQVAAGNTEAFF
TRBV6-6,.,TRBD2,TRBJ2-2,TGTGCCAGCAGACCTAGCGGGGGGGCCCCCGGGGAGCTGTTTTTT,CASRPSGGAPGELFF